The source of this T cell receptor (beta chain) is a study of blood T cell repertoires in COVID-19. The wider study: Samples taken during acute and convalescent COVID-19 were collected in the United States, Italy and Spain.

The germline V and J ends were trimmed by 4 bases and 3 bases, with 8 bases remaining between them. The CDR3 runs 12 residues. Germline V gene lookup returns CDR1 SGHNT and CDR2 YYREEE (reference sequence). In the original workflow: Reference gene primer amplification gave nucleated cell count estimates. Only in-frame clones appear in the TCRdb table, and some are missing; sequencing was by immunoSEQ multiplex PCR. V and J calls and clone size come straight from that table; D and trimming were deduced from the DNA. Among about 190,000 clones, 79% were seen once, and the ten largest hold roughly 17%. The clonotype comes from a man in his 60s with active or convalescent COVID-19. Sequencing input: peripheral blood. V gene TRBV5-4 combines with J gene TRBJ2-7; TRBD1 might be the D (5 bases). In DNA form, the CDR3 reads TGTGCCAGCAGCGCAGACAGCTACGAGCAGTACTTC. Translated: CASSADSYEQYF.